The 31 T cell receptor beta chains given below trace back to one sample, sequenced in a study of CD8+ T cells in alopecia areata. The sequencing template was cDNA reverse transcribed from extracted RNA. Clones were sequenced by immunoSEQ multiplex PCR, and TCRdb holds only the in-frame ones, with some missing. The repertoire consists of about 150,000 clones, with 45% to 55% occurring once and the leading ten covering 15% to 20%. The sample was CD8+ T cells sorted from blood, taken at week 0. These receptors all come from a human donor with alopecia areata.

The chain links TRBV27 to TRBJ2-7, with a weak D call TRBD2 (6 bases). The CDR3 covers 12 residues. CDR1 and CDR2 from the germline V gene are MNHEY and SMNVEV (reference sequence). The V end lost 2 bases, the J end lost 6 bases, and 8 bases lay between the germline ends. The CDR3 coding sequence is TGTGCCAGCAGTTTAGGAGGGCTCGAGCAGTACTTC. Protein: CASSLGGLEQYF.

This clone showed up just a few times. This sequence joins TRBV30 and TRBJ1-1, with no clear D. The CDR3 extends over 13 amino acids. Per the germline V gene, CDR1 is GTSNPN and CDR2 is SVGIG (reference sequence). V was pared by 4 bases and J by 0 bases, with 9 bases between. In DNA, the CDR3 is TGTGCCTGGACGGTGGGAATGAACACTGAAGCTTTCTTT. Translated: CAWTVGMNTEAFF. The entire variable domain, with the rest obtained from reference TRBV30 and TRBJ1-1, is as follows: SQTIHQWPATLVQPVGSPLSLECTVEGTSNPNLYWYRQAAGRGLQLLFYSVGIGQISSEVPQNLSASRPQDRQFILSSKKLLLSDSGFYLCAWTVGMNTEAFFGQGTRLTVV.

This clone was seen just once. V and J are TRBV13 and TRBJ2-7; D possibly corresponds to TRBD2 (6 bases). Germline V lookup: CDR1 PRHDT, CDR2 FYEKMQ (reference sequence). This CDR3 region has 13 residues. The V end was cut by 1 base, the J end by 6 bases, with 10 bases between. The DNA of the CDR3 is TGTGCCAGCAGCTTAGACAGGAGGGGCGAGCAGTACTTC. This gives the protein CASSLDRRGEQYF. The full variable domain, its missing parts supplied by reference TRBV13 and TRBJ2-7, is AAGVIQSPRHLIKEKRETATLKCYPIPRHDTVYWYQQGPGQDPQFLISFYEKMQSDKGSIPDRFSAQQFSDYHSELNMSSLELGDSALYFCASSLDRRGEQYFGPGTRLTVT.

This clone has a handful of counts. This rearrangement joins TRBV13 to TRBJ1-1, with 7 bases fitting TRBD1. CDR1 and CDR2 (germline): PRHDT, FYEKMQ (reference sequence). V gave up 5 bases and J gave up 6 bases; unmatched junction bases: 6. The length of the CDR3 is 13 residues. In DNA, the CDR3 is TGTGCCAGCAGCCCCGGGACAGTATCTGAAGCTTTCTTT. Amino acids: CASSPGTVSEAFF.

CDR3 sequence (DNA): TGTGCCAGCAGTTTCACCGGGGAGCTGTTTTTT. It is translated as CASSFTGELFF. J is TRBJ2-2 and V is TRBV7-3, with D hard to call. Between the trimmed V and J ends, which lost 6 bases and 4 bases, there was a span of 3 bases. Germline CDR1 and CDR2: SGHTA and FQGTGA. The CDR3 extends over 11 amino acids. The entire variable domain, with the rest obtained from reference TRBV7-3 and TRBJ2-2, is as follows: GAGVSQTPSNKVTEKGKYVELRCDPISGHTALYWYRQSLGQGPEFLIYFQGTGAADDSGLPNDRFFAVRPEGSVSTLKIQRTERGDSAVYLCASSFTGELFFGEGSRLTVL.

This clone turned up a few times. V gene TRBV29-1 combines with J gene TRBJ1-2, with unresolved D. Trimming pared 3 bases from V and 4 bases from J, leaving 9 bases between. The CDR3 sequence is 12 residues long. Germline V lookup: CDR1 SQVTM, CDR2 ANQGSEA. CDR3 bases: TGCAGCGTTGATTTGGGATTCTATGGCTACACCTTC. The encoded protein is CSVDLGFYGYTF.

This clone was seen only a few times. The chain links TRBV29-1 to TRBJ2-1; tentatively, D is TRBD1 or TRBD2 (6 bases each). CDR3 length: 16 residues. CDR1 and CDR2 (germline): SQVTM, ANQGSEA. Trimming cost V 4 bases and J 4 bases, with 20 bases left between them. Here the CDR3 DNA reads TGCAGCGTTGTTTACTCCTCGGGGGCCCTTTACAATGAGCAGTTCTTC. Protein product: CSVVYSSGALYNEQFF.

The CDR3 DNA reads as TGCGCCAGCAGCCAAACTCAGGGGAATGAGCAGTTCTTC. Translating it yields CASSQTQGNEQFF. This chain joins TRBV4-3 and TRBJ2-1; possible D gene TRBD1, 6 bases. Germline values: CDR1 LGHNA, CDR2 YSLEER. Trimming took 2 bases from V and 7 from J, leaving 9 bases between them. There are 13 residues in the CDR3.

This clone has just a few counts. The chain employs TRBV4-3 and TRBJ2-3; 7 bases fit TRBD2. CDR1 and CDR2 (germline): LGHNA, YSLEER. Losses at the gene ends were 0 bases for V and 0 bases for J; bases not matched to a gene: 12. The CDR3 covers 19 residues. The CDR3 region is CASSQDRASGDASTDTQYF. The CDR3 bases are TGCGCCAGCAGCCAAGATCGGGCTAGCGGAGATGCTAGCACAGATACGCAGTATTTT.

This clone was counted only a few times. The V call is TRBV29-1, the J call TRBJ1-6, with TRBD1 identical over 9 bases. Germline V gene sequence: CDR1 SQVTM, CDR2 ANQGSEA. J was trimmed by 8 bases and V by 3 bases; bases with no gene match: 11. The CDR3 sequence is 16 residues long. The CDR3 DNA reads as TGCAGCGTTGATCCTTTCAAACAGGGGGCGGATTCACCCCTCCACTTT. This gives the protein CSVDPFKQGADSPLHF.

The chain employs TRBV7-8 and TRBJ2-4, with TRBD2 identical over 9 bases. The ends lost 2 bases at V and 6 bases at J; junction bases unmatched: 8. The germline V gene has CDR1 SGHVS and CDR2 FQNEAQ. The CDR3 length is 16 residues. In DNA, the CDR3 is TGTGCCAGCAGCTTACGGGCTAGCGGGGCTTCAAACATTCAGTACTTC. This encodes CASSLRASGASNIQYF.

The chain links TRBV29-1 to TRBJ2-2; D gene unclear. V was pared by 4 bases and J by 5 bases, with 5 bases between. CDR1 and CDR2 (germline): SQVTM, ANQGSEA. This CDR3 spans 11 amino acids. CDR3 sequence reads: CSVGGTGELFF. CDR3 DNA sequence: TGCAGCGTTGGTGGGACCGGGGAGCTGTTTTTT.

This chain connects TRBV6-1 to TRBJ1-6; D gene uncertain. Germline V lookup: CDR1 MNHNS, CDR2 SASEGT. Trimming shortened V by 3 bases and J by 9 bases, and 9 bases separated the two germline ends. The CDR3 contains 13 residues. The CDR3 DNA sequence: TGTGCCAGCAGTGACCTCACCATTTCACCCCTCCACTTT. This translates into CASSDLTISPLHF.

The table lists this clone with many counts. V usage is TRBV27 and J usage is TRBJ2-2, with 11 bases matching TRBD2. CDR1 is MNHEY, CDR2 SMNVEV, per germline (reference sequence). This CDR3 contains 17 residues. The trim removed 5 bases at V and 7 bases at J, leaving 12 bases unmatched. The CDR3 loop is CASSPQLAGVEDGELFF. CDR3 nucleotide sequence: TGTGCCAGCAGTCCACAACTAGCGGGGGTTGAGGACGGGGAGCTGTTTTTT.

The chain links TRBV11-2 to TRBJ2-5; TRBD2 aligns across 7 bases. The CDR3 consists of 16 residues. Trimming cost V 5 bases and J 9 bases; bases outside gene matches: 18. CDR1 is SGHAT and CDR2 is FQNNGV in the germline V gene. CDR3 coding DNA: TGTGCCAGCAGCCCGAGGGAGTCGGGCCCACGGGGGGCCCAGTACTTC. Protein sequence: CASSPRESGPRGAQYF.

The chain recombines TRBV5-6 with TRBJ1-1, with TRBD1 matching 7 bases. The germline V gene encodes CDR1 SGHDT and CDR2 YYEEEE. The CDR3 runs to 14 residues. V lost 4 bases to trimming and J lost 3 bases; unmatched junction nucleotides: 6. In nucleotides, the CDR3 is TGTGCCAGCAGCCTTGACAGGGCTTACACTGAAGCTTTCTTT. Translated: CASSLDRAYTEAFF.

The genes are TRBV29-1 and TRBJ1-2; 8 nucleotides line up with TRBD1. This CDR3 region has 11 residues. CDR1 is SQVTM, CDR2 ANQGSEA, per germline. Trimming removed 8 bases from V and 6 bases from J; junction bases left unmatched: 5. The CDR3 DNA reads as TGCAGCCACACGGGACAGGATGGCTACACCTTC. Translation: CSHTGQDGYTF.

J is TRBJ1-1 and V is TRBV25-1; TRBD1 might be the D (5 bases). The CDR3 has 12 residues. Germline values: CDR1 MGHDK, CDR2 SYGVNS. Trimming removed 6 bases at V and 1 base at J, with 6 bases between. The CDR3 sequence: CASRGRNTEAFF. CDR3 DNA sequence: TGTGCCAGCAGGGGACGGAACACTGAAGCTTTCTTT.

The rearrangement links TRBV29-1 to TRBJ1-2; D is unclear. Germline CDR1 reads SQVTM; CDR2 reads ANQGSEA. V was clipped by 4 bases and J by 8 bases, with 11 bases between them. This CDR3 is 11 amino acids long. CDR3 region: CSVVSGEGYTF. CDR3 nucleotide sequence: TGCAGCGTTGTCTCGGGAGAGGGCTACACCTTC.

The CDR3 sequence is CASSERQTPETQYF. The CDR3 DNA sequence: TGTGCCAGCAGCGAAAGACAGACCCCAGAGACCCAGTACTTC. The chain couples TRBV7-6 to TRBJ2-5, with a tentative D call TRBD1 (5 bases). There are 14 residues in the CDR3. Per the germline V gene, CDR1 is SGHVS and CDR2 is FNYEAQ. Trimming stripped 5 bases from V and 4 bases from J, with 14 bases between.

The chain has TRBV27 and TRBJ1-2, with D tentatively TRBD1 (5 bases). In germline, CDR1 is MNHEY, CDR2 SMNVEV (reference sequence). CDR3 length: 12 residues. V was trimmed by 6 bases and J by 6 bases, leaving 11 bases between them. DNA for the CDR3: TGTGCCAGCAGCGGGGGGGTGAATGGCTACACCTTC. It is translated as CASSGGVNGYTF.

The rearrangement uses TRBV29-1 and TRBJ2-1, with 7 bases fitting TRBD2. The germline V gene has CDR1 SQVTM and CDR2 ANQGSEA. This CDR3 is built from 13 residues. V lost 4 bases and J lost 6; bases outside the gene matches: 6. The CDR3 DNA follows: TGCAGCGTTGTCGGGGGGACGACCAATGAGCAGTTCTTC. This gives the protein CSVVGGTTNEQFF.

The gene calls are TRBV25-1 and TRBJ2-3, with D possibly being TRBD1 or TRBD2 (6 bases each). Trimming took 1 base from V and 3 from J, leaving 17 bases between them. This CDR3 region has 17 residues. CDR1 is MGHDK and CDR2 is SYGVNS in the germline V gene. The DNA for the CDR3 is TGTGCCAGCAGTGAATCCGGTTGGGGGCGGGAAACAGATACGCAGTATTTT. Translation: CASSESGWGRETDTQYF.

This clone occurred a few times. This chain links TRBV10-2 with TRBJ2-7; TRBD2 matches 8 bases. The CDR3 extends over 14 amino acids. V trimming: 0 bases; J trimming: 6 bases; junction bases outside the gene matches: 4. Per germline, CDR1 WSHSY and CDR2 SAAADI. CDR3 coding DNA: TGCGCCAGCAGTGAGTCCATGCGGGGGGCCGAGCAGTACTTC. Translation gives CASSESMRGAEQYF.

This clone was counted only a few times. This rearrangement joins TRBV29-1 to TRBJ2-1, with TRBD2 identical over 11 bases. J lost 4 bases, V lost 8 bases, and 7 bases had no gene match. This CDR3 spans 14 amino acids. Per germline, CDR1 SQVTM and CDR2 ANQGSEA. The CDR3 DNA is TGCAGCTCCTTAGCGGGGGGGACATACAATGAGCAGTTCTTC. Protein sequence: CSSLAGGTYNEQFF.

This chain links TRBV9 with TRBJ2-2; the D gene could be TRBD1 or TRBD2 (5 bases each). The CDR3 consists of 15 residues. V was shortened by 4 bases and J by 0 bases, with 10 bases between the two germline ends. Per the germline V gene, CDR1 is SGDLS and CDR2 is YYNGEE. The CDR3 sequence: CASSTLGANTGELFF. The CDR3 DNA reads TGTGCCAGCAGCACTCTGGGGGCGAACACCGGGGAGCTGTTTTTT.

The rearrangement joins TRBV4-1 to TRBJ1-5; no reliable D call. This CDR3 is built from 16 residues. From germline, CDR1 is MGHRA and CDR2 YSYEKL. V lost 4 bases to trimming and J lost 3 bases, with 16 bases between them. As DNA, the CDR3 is TGCGCCAGCAGCCCCGAGGGTTTGGGGTACAATCAGCCCCAGCATTTT. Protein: CASSPEGLGYNQPQHF.

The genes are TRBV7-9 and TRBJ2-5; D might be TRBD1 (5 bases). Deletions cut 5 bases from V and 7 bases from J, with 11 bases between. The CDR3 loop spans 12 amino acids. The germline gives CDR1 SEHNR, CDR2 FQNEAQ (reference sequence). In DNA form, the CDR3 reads TGTGCCAGCAGCCGGTACCAGGGGACCCAGTACTTC. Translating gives CASSRYQGTQYF.

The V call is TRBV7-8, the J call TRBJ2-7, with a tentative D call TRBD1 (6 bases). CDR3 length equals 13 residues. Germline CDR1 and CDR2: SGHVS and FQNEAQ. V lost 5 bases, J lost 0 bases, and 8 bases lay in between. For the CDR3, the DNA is TGTGCCAGCAGCCGGACAGTCTCCTACGAGCAGTACTTC. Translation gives CASSRTVSYEQYF.

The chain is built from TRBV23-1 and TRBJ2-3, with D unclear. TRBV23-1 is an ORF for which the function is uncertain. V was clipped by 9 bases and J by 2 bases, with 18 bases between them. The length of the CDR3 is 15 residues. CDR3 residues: CASTKYGPLTDTQYF. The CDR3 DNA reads TGCGCCAGTACAAAATACGGTCCCCTCACAGATACGCAGTATTTT.

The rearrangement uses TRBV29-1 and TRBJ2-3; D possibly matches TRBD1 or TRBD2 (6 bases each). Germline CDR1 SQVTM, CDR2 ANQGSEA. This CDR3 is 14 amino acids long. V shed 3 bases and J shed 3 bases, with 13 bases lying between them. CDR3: CSVEGGRATDTQYF. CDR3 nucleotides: TGCAGCGTTGAGGGGGGCAGGGCGACAGATACGCAGTATTTT.